The 4 T cell receptor beta chains in this list originate from one sample, sequenced in a study of blood T cells in healthy people across ages. It was with a sample-barcoded 5' primer and a J-beta primer mix that a second PCR of about 7 to 12 cycles was run. A single record per CDR3 protein comes from TCRdb applying MiXCR to the 5' RACE reads. The table records around 1,000,000 distinct CDR3 sequences, about 25% of them present only once. The sample also formed part of further work on T cells of mothers and their children.

Specimen: blood. The receptors derive from a girl aged 2-9 years in good health.

About this clonotype: Germline is not matched at one junction end, which may reflect a read error. This chain connects TRBV4-1 to TRBJ2-5, with D possibly TRBD2 on 6 matching bases. Germline V gene sequence: CDR1 MGHRA, CDR2 YSYEKL. The CDR3 runs 19 residues. CDR3 region: CASSQDLWFVAREQETQYF. CDR3 bases: TGTGCCAGCAGCCAAGATTTGTGGTTCGTTGCGCGGGAACAAGAGACCCAGTACTTC.

The genes are TRBV7-9 and TRBJ2-5; D is undetermined. V lost 1 base and J 2 bases, leaving 11 bases between the germline ends. CDR1 is SEHNR and CDR2 is FQNEAQ in the germline V gene (reference sequence). The CDR3 runs to 15 residues. In nucleotides, the CDR3 is TGTGCCAGCAGCTTAGTCGCAGCCACGCAAGAGACCCAGTACTTC. It is translated as CASSLVAATQETQYF.

This clonotype has only a few counts. V is TRBV7-2 and J is TRBJ1-1, with 10 nucleotides matching TRBD1. Germline CDR1 SGHTA, CDR2 FQGNSA. CDR3 length: 13 amino acids. The ends lost 6 bases at V and 6 bases at J; junction bases unmatched: 4. The CDR3 bases are TGTGCCAGCAGTCGGGACAGGGGAGCTGAAGCTTTCTTT. It is translated as CASSRDRGAEAFF.

The sample holds a few counts of this clonotype. The chain is built from TRBV29-1 and TRBJ1-1, with TRBD1 matching 7 bases. The junction had 11 bases not matched to a gene; V was cut back by 3 bases and J by 4 bases. Germline loops: CDR1 SQVTM, CDR2 ANQGSEA. CDR3 length: 15 amino acids. CDR3 sequence reads: CSVEGRTGRPTEAFF. DNA of the CDR3: TGCAGCGTTGAGGGGCGGACAGGTCGGCCCACTGAAGCTTTCTTT.